This T cell receptor (beta chain) was documented in a study of blood T cell repertoires in COVID-19. Study information: The samples span acute and convalescent COVID-19 from the United States, Italy and Spain. The analysed material was cDNA or gDNA that came from T cells, B-cell-depleted T cells, or PBMCs.

Authors' data handling: Cell counts per sample came from amplifying reference gene primers. This table comes from immunoSEQ multiplex PCR, and its TCRdb copy is limited to in-frame clones, with some not included. V and J calls and clone size come straight from that table; D and trimming were deduced from the DNA. The sample holds tens of thousands of clones, 83% seen once. V was clipped by 1 base and J by 10 bases, with 14 bases between them. Germline CDR1 is SGHAT and CDR2 is FQNNGV. CDR3 length: 15 amino acids. The specimen sequenced was peripheral blood. The chain is built from TRBV11-2 and TRBJ1-6, with D tentatively TRBD1 (6 bases). This clonotype was obtained from a human donor in a cohort sampled during active COVID-19. The CDR3 region has the DNA TGTGCCAGCAGCTTAGGAGCCAGGGGACGGTCACCCCTCCACTTT. Its protein product is CASSLGARGRSPLHF.